Listed below are T cell receptor beta chains from one sample, sequenced in a study of Ad26.COV2.S vaccination and SARS-CoV-2 variants. Profiling relied on immunoSEQ multiplex PCR, and the TCRdb table lists in-frame clones only, not all of them. The repertoire includes some 500,000 clones, 80% to 90% of them detected once, and around 2.6% sits in the top ten. Material: peripheral blood, obtained in a trial of Ad26.COV2.S vaccine versus placebo. These receptors were obtained from a person between 18 and 59 years old who received the Ad26.COV2.S COVID-19 vaccine or a placebo. Both conserved end residues are part of each CDR3. Fields, in order: clone size, J gene, V gene, D gene, CDR3 protein, CDR3 DNA. A D gene is named only where the DNA matches it firmly. Size tells how often a clone was seen (once, few, many) or the class of an expanded clone, and some rows leave it out.

clone size: NA; J gene: TRBJ1-4; V gene: TRBV2; D gene: TRBD1; CDR3 protein: CASSGQGATNEKLFF; CDR3 DNA: TGTGCCAGCAGCGGACAGGGGGCAACTAATGAAAAACTGTTTTTT
clone size: NA; J gene: TRBJ1-1; V gene: TRBV7-3; D gene: NA; CDR3 protein: CASSPDPSLGAFF; CDR3 DNA: TGTGCCAGCAGCCCAGACCCGTCCTTGGGAGCTTTCTTT
clone size: NA; J gene: TRBJ1-4; V gene: TRBV30; D gene: TRBD1; CDR3 protein: CAWRGKRGQGDELFF; CDR3 DNA: TGTGCCTGGAGGGGGAAGAGGGGGCAAGGAGATGAACTGTTTTTT
clone size: few; J gene: TRBJ2-7; V gene: TRBV3-1/TRBV3-2; D gene: NA; CDR3 protein: CASSLTGTDFNQQYF; CDR3 DNA: TGTGCCAGCAGCCTTACCGGGACCGATTTTAATCAGCAGTACTTC
clone size: once; J gene: TRBJ2-5; V gene: TRBV7-7; D gene: TRBD2; CDR3 protein: CASSPRGLAGGRGGETQYF; CDR3 DNA: TGTGCCAGCAGCCCGCGTGGACTAGCGGGGGGGCGCGGCGGGGAGACCCAGTACTTC
clone size: NA; J gene: TRBJ1-2; V gene: TRBV7-2; D gene: NA; CDR3 protein: CASSDPPGLIFYGYTF; CDR3 DNA: TGTGCCAGCAGCGACCCTCCTGGCCTAATTTTTTATGGCTACACCTTC
clone size: NA; J gene: TRBJ2-1; V gene: TRBV7-3; D gene: NA; CDR3 protein: CASSFLGGPGYNEQFF; CDR3 DNA: TGTGCCAGCAGCTTCCTCGGGGGGCCAGGCTACAATGAGCAGTTCTTC
clone size: NA; J gene: TRBJ2-2; V gene: TRBV10-1; D gene: TRBD1; CDR3 protein: CASSVRQGISTGELFF; CDR3 DNA: TGCGCCAGCAGTGTGAGACAGGGGATTAGCACCGGGGAGCTGTTTTTT
clone size: NA; J gene: TRBJ1-4; V gene: TRBV5-1; D gene: TRBD1; CDR3 protein: CASSFDGQVNEKLFF; CDR3 DNA: TGCGCCAGCAGCTTCGATGGACAGGTTAATGAAAAACTGTTTTTT
clone size: NA; J gene: TRBJ2-1; V gene: TRBV7-8; D gene: NA; CDR3 protein: CASTTGETYNEQFF; CDR3 DNA: TGTGCCAGCACAACCGGGGAAACCTACAATGAGCAGTTCTTC
clone size: few; J gene: TRBJ2-2; V gene: TRBV18; D gene: NA; CDR3 protein: CASSPREGTGELFF; CDR3 DNA: TGTGCCAGCTCACCACGCGAAGGCACCGGGGAGCTGTTTTTT
clone size: NA; J gene: TRBJ2-5; V gene: TRBV4-1; D gene: NA; CDR3 protein: CASSQAGETQYF; CDR3 DNA: TGCGCCAGCAGCCAAGCGGGGGAGACCCAGTACTTC
clone size: NA; J gene: TRBJ1-6; V gene: TRBV5-5; D gene: NA; CDR3 protein: CASSLQASNSPLHF; CDR3 DNA: TGTGCCAGCAGCTTGCAGGCTAGTAATTCACCCCTCCACTTT
clone size: NA; J gene: TRBJ1-5; V gene: TRBV5-1; D gene: NA; CDR3 protein: CASSLERNQPQHF; CDR3 DNA: TGCGCCAGCAGCTTGGAGCGGAATCAGCCCCAGCATTTT
clone size: NA; J gene: TRBJ2-1; V gene: TRBV29-1; D gene: TRBD2; CDR3 protein: CSVKTSGSNEQFF; CDR3 DNA: TGCAGCGTTAAGACTAGCGGGAGCAATGAGCAGTTCTTC
clone size: NA; J gene: TRBJ1-1; V gene: TRBV5-1; D gene: NA; CDR3 protein: CATSQGGGMNTEAFF; CDR3 DNA: TGCGCCACCAGCCAGGGAGGAGGGATGAACACTGAAGCTTTCTTT
clone size: NA; J gene: TRBJ1-1; V gene: TRBV5-1; D gene: NA; CDR3 protein: CASSPGPSNTEAFF; CDR3 DNA: TGCGCCAGCAGCCCAGGGCCGTCGAACACTGAAGCTTTCTTT
clone size: NA; J gene: TRBJ2-1; V gene: TRBV6-2/TRBV6-3; D gene: NA; CDR3 protein: CASSSQVYEQFF; CDR3 DNA: TGTGCCAGCAGTTCTCAAGTCTATGAGCAGTTCTTC
clone size: NA; J gene: TRBJ1-1; V gene: TRBV2; D gene: TRBD1; CDR3 protein: CASSDLGAYRRPGGTEAFF; CDR3 DNA: TGTGCCAGCAGTGATCTTGGGGCTTATCGGAGGCCAGGGGGCACTGAAGCTTTCTTT
clone size: NA; J gene: TRBJ2-3; V gene: TRBV5-1; D gene: NA; CDR3 protein: CASCHSGSRVGDTQYF; CDR3 DNA: TGCGCCAGCTGCCACTCAGGGTCACGGGTCGGGGATACGCAGTATTTT
clone size: NA; J gene: TRBJ1-2; V gene: TRBV28; D gene: TRBD1; CDR3 protein: CASTFGSGGVEGYTF; CDR3 DNA: TGTGCCAGCACTTTCGGGTCAGGGGGCGTAGAAGGCTACACCTTC
clone size: NA; J gene: TRBJ2-7; V gene: TRBV9; D gene: TRBD1; CDR3 protein: CASSARDRGFYEQYF; CDR3 DNA: TGTGCCAGCAGCGCCCGGGACAGGGGGTTCTACGAGCAGTACTTC
clone size: once; J gene: TRBJ2-1; V gene: TRBV2; D gene: NA; CDR3 protein: CASQGASGKNEQFF; CDR3 DNA: TGTGCCAGCCAGGGGGCTAGCGGGAAAAATGAGCAGTTCTTC
clone size: NA; J gene: TRBJ2-5; V gene: TRBV5-4; D gene: TRBD2; CDR3 protein: CASAPTSGETQYF; CDR3 DNA: TGTGCCAGCGCCCCGACTAGCGGGGAGACCCAGTACTTC
clone size: NA; J gene: TRBJ1-2; V gene: TRBV5-1; D gene: NA; CDR3 protein: CASSLARIYGYTF; CDR3 DNA: TGCGCCAGCAGCTTGGCCAGAATCTATGGCTACACCTTC
clone size: NA; J gene: TRBJ1-1; V gene: TRBV30; D gene: NA; CDR3 protein: CAWQPGPQAFF; CDR3 DNA: TGTGCCTGGCAACCGGGGCCCCAAGCTTTCTTT
clone size: NA; J gene: TRBJ2-1; V gene: TRBV5-6; D gene: NA; CDR3 protein: CASSWTPSSYNEQFF; CDR3 DNA: TGTGCCAGCAGCTGGACTCCTAGCTCCTACAATGAGCAGTTCTTC
clone size: NA; J gene: TRBJ2-3; V gene: TRBV7-2; D gene: TRBD2; CDR3 protein: CASSSIAGGPGDTQYF; CDR3 DNA: TGTGCCAGCAGCTCCATAGCGGGAGGGCCTGGAGATACGCAGTATTTT
clone size: few; J gene: TRBJ1-2; V gene: TRBV28; D gene: NA; CDR3 protein: CASGKTEHIVVGTF; CDR3 DNA: TGTGCCAGCGGCAAGACAGAGCATATCGTGGTGGGGACCTTC
clone size: NA; J gene: TRBJ1-4; V gene: TRBV12-3/TRBV12-4; D gene: TRBD1; CDR3 protein: CAARQGGEKLFF; CDR3 DNA: TGTGCCGCGAGACAGGGCGGCGAAAAACTGTTTTTT
clone size: NA; J gene: TRBJ1-3; V gene: TRBV19; D gene: TRBD1; CDR3 protein: CASSWDRPLSGNTIYF; CDR3 DNA: TGTGCCAGTAGTTGGGACAGGCCTTTGAGCGGAAACACCATATATTTT
clone size: once; J gene: TRBJ1-5; V gene: TRBV5-4; D gene: NA; CDR3 protein: CASSQGRDQPQHF; CDR3 DNA: TGTGCCAGCAGCCAGGGGAGGGATCAGCCCCAGCATTTT
clone size: NA; J gene: TRBJ1-2; V gene: TRBV27; D gene: NA; CDR3 protein: CASLFFGGYTF; CDR3 DNA: TGTGCCAGCCTGTTCTTCGGAGGCTACACCTTC
clone size: few; J gene: TRBJ1-6; V gene: TRBV5-1; D gene: TRBD1; CDR3 protein: CASRDDRGGRYNSPLHF; CDR3 DNA: TGCGCCAGCAGGGACGACAGGGGAGGAAGGTATAATTCACCCCTCCACTTT
clone size: NA; J gene: TRBJ1-1; V gene: TRBV18; D gene: TRBD1; CDR3 protein: CASSPRDRGPMNTEAFF; CDR3 DNA: TGTGCCAGCTCACCACGCGACAGGGGACCCATGAACACTGAAGCTTTCTTT
clone size: NA; J gene: TRBJ1-4; V gene: TRBV28; D gene: NA; CDR3 protein: CASSLPTWEKLFF; CDR3 DNA: TGTGCCAGCAGTCTCCCCACGTGGGAAAAACTGTTTTTT
clone size: NA; J gene: TRBJ2-5; V gene: TRBV4-2; D gene: TRBD1; CDR3 protein: CASSQENRQGTLETQYF; CDR3 DNA: TGTGCCAGCAGCCAAGAGAATAGACAGGGGACGTTAGAGACCCAGTACTTC
clone size: NA; J gene: TRBJ2-7; V gene: TRBV30; D gene: NA; CDR3 protein: CAWSGGGRRYEQYF; CDR3 DNA: TGTGCCTGGAGTGGTGGGGGCAGGAGATACGAGCAGTACTTC
clone size: NA; J gene: TRBJ1-1; V gene: TRBV4-3; D gene: TRBD1; CDR3 protein: CASSQYGTGPNTEAFF; CDR3 DNA: TGCGCCAGCAGCCAATATGGGACAGGGCCGAACACTGAAGCTTTCTTT
clone size: NA; J gene: TRBJ1-2; V gene: TRBV5-1; D gene: TRBD1; CDR3 protein: CASSLMRTGGREYGYTF; CDR3 DNA: TGCGCCAGCAGCTTGATGAGGACAGGGGGAAGAGAATATGGCTACACCTTC
clone size: NA; J gene: TRBJ2-3; V gene: TRBV28; D gene: NA; CDR3 protein: CASIPWSRSTHTQYF; CDR3 DNA: TGTGCCAGCATTCCCTGGAGCAGATCTACCCATACGCAGTATTTT
clone size: NA; J gene: TRBJ1-4; V gene: TRBV30; D gene: NA; CDR3 protein: CAWRLLWQGGEKLFF; CDR3 DNA: TGTGCCTGGAGGCTCCTGTGGCAGGGCGGGGAAAAACTGTTTTTT
clone size: once; J gene: TRBJ2-1; V gene: TRBV5-1; D gene: NA; CDR3 protein: CASSWTDSSYNEQFF; CDR3 DNA: TGCGCCAGCAGTTGGACCGATAGCTCCTACAATGAGCAGTTCTTC
clone size: NA; J gene: TRBJ2-2; V gene: TRBV27; D gene: NA; CDR3 protein: CASGRGRGTPSAGELFF; CDR3 DNA: TGTGCCAGCGGAAGGGGGCGGGGAACTCCCAGTGCCGGGGAGCTGTTTTTT
clone size: few; J gene: TRBJ1-5; V gene: TRBV27; D gene: TRBD1; CDR3 protein: CASSYTQGSQPQHF; CDR3 DNA: TGTGCCAGCAGTTACACACAGGGGAGCCAGCCCCAGCATTTT
clone size: NA; J gene: TRBJ2-1; V gene: TRBV9; D gene: TRBD2; CDR3 protein: CASSVVGLAFNEQFF; CDR3 DNA: TGTGCCAGCAGCGTAGTAGGACTAGCCTTCAATGAGCAGTTCTTC
clone size: NA; J gene: TRBJ1-3; V gene: TRBV18; D gene: NA; CDR3 protein: CASSDNSGNTIYF; CDR3 DNA: TGTGCCAGCTCCGACAACTCTGGAAACACCATATATTTT
clone size: NA; J gene: TRBJ1-6; V gene: TRBV12-3/TRBV12-4; D gene: NA; CDR3 protein: CASSLQYPPLHF; CDR3 DNA: TGTGCCAGCAGTTTACAATATCCACCCCTCCACTTT
clone size: NA; J gene: TRBJ2-5; V gene: TRBV5-1; D gene: TRBD1; CDR3 protein: CASSDRASETQYF; CDR3 DNA: TGCGCCAGCTCGGACAGGGCGTCAGAGACCCAGTACTTC
clone size: NA; J gene: TRBJ2-5; V gene: TRBV7-2; D gene: TRBD1; CDR3 protein: CASSLLDRAGTQYF; CDR3 DNA: TGTGCCAGCAGCTTACTCGACAGGGCTGGAACCCAGTACTTC
clone size: NA; J gene: TRBJ2-1; V gene: TRBV7-8; D gene: TRBD2; CDR3 protein: CASSLAMSSGAIYNEQFF; CDR3 DNA: TGTGCCAGCAGCTTAGCGATGTCTAGCGGGGCTATCTACAATGAGCAGTTCTTC
clone size: NA; J gene: TRBJ2-2; V gene: TRBV10-2; D gene: NA; CDR3 protein: CASSVRPGVTNTGELFF; CDR3 DNA: TGCGCCAGCAGTGTGAGGCCGGGAGTGACGAACACCGGGGAGCTGTTTTTT
clone size: NA; J gene: TRBJ1-1; V gene: TRBV5-1; D gene: NA; CDR3 protein: CASRQTTSQVEEAFF; CDR3 DNA: TGCGCCAGCAGGCAAACCACATCTCAGGTAGAGGAGGCTTTCTTT
clone size: NA; J gene: TRBJ1-2; V gene: TRBV7-8; D gene: TRBD1; CDR3 protein: CASSLAGQGSGYTF; CDR3 DNA: TGTGCCAGCAGCTTAGCGGGACAGGGAAGCGGCTACACCTTC
clone size: NA; J gene: TRBJ2-3; V gene: TRBV7-2; D gene: NA; CDR3 protein: CASSLAQASTQYF; CDR3 DNA: TGTGCCAGCAGCTTAGCTCAGGCTAGTACGCAGTATTTT